The T cell receptor (beta chain) described here comes from a study of blood T cell repertoires in COVID-19. Study context: The study drew acute and convalescent COVID-19 samples from the United States, Italy and Spain. T cells, B-cell-depleted T cells, or PBMCs provided the cDNA or gDNA that served as material.

In the original analysis: Cell counts per sample came from amplifying reference gene primers. The table came from immunoSEQ multiplex PCR; TCRdb's copy has only in-frame clones and leaves some out. The V and J calls and clone size come from that table; D and trimming were worked out from the DNA. The table has 350,000 to 450,000 clones, 89% seen once; the top ten hold 1% to 1.5%. The germline CDR1 and CDR2 sequences are MNHNS and SASEGT. The CDR3 is 14 amino acids. Trimming took off 2 bases at V and 8 bases at J, with 12 bases between the two ends. The receptor was derived from a middle-aged man with acute or convalescent COVID-19. Sample: peripheral blood. V is TRBV6-1 and J is TRBJ2-2; possibly TRBD1 for D (5 bases). CDR3 in DNA: TGTGCCAGCAGTGAACTTCTTTACAGGGGGGAGCTGTTTTTT. Amino acid sequence: CASSELLYRGELFF.